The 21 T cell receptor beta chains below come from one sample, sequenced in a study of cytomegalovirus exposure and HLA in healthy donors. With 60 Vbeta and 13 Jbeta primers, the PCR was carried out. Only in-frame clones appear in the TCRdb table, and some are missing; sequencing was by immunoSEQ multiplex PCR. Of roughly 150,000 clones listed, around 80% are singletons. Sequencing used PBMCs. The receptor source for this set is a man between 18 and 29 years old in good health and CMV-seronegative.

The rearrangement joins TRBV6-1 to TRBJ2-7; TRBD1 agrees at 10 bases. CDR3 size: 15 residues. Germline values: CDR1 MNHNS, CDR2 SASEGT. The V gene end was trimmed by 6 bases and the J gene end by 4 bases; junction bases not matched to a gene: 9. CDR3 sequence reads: CASRRTGDRGYEQYF. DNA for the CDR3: TGTGCCAGCAGACGGACTGGGGACAGGGGATACGAGCAGTACTTC.

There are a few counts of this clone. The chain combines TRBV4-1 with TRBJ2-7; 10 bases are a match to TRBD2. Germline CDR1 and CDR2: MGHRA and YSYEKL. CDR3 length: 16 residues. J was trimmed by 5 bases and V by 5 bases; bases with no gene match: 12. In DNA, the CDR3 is TGCGCCAGCAGCAAAGCGGGGGGGATATCCCGCCACGAGCAGTACTTC. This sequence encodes CASSKAGGISRHEQYF.

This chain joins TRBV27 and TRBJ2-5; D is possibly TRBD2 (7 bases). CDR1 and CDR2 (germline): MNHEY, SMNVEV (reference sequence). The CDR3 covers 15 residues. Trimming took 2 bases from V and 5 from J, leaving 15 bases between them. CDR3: CASSLMWGRGETQYF. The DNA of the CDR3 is TGTGCCAGCAGTTTAATGTGGGGGCGGGGGGAGACCCAGTACTTC.

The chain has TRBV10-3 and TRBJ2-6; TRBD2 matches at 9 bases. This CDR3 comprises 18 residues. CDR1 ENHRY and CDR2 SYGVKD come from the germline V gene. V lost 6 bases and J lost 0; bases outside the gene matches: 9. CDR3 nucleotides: TGTGCCATCAGCACAGCGGGAGGTCCCTCCTCTGGGGCCAACGTCCTGACTTTC. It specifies CAISTAGGPSSGANVLTF.

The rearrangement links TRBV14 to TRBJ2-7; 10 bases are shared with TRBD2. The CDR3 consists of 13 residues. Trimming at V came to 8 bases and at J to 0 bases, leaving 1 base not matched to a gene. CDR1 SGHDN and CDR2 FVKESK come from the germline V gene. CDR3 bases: TGTGCCAGCTCTAGCGGGAGCTCCTACGAGCAGTACTTC. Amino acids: CASSSGSSYEQYF.

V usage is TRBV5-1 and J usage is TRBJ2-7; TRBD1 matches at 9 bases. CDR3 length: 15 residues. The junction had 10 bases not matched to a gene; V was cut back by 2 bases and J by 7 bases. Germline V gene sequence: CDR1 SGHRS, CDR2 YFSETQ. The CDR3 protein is CASSLVTGGMWEQYF. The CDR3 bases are TGCGCCAGCAGCTTAGTGACAGGGGGGATGTGGGAGCAGTACTTC.

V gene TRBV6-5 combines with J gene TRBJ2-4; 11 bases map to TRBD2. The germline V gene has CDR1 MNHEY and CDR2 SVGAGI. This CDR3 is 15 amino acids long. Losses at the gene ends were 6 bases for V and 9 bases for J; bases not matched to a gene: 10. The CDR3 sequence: CASRIGSGRGTIQYF. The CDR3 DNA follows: TGTGCCAGCAGAATCGGTAGCGGGAGGGGTACCATTCAGTACTTC.

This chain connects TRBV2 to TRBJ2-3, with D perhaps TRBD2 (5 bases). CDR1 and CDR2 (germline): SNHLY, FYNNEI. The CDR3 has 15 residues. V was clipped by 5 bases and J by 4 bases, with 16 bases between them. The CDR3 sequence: CASSLVEGPADTQYF. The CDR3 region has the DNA TGTGCCAGCAGTCTGGTCGAGGGTCCAGCAGATACGCAGTATTTT.

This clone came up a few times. Here the CDR3 DNA reads TGCGCCAGCAGTGACGCTAGCGGGAGCCCTCCGTACTTC. Amino acids: CASSDASGSPPYF. The chain joins TRBV10-1 to TRBJ2-7, with 10 bases fitting TRBD2. Looked up from germline, CDR1 is WNHNN and CDR2 is SYGVQD (reference sequence). The CDR3 contains 13 residues. V trimming: 3 bases; J trimming: 12 bases; junction bases outside the gene matches: 8.

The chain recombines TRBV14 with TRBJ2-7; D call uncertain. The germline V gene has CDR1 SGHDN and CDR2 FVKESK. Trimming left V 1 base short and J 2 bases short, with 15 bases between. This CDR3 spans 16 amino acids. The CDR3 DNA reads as TGTGCCAGCAGCCAAGGAGTAGGTGCAGGAACCTACGAGCAGTACTTC. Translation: CASSQGVGAGTYEQYF.

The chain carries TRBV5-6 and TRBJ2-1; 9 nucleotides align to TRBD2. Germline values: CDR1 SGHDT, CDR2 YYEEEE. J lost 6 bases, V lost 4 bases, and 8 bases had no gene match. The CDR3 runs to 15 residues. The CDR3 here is CASSPLVAGANEQFF. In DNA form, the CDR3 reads TGTGCCAGCAGCCCCCTCGTAGCGGGAGCCAATGAGCAGTTCTTC.

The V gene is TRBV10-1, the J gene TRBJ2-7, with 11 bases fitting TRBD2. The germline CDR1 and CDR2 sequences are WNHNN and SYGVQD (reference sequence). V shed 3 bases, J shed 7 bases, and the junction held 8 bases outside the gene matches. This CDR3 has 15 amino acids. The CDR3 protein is CASSDRVAGGGEQYF. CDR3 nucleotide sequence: TGCGCCAGCAGTGATCGGGTAGCGGGAGGGGGTGAGCAGTACTTC.

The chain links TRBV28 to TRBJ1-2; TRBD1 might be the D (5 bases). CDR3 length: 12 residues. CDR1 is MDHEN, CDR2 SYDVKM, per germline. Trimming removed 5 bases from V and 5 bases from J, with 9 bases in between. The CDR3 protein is CASSNRKYGYTF. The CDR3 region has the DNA TGTGCCAGCAGTAACAGGAAATATGGCTACACCTTC.

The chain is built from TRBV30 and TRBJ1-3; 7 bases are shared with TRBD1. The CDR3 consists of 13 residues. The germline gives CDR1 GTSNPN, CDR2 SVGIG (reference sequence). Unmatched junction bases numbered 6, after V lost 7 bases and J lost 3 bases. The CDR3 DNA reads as TGTGCCTCGACAGGGATTCGTGGAAACACCATATATTTT. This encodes CASTGIRGNTIYF. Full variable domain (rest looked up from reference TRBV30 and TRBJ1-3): SQTIHQWPATLVQPVGSPLSLECTVEGTSNPNLYWYRQAAGRGLQLLFYSVGIGQISSEVPQNLSASRPQDRQFILSSKKLLLSDSGFYLCASTGIRGNTIYFGEGSWLTVV.

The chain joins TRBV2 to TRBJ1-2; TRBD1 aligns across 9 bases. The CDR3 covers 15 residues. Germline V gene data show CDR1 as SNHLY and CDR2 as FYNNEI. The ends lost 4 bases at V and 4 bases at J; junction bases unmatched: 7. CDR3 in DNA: TGTGCCAGCAGTGGATACAGGGGGCGCGCCTATGGCTACACCTTC. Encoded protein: CASSGYRGRAYGYTF.

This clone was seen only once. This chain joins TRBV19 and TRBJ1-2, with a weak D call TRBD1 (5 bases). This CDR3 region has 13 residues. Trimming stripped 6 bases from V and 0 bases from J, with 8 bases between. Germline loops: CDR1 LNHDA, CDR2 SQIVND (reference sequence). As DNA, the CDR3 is TGTGCCAGTAGGTCCAGGGCTAACTATGGCTACACCTTC. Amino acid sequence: CASRSRANYGYTF.

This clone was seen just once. The CDR3 nucleotides read TGCGCCAGCAGCCGCCTCCCCCGGAGGGAGCAGTACTTC. It specifies CASSRLPRREQYF. The V gene is TRBV4-1, the J gene TRBJ2-7; tentatively, D is TRBD2 (5 bases). From germline, CDR1 is MGHRA and CDR2 YSYEKL. V gave up 4 bases and J gave up 7 bases, with 14 bases separating them. The CDR3 has 13 amino acids.

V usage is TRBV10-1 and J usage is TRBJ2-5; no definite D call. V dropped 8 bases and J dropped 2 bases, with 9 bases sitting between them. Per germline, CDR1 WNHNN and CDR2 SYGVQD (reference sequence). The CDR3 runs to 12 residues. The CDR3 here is CASGQYQETQYF. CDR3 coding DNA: TGCGCCAGCGGCCAGTATCAAGAGACCCAGTACTTC.

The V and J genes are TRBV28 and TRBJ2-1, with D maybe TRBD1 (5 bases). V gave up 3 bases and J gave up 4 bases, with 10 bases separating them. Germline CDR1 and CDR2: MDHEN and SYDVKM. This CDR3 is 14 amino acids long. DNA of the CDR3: TGTGCCAGCAGTTTGCTACAGGCATACAATGAGCAGTTCTTC. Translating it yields CASSLLQAYNEQFF.

The chain's CDR3 is CASSLGANNEQFF. The CDR3 nucleotides are TGTGCCAGCAGCTTGGGGGCAAACAATGAGCAGTTCTTC. The rearrangement uses TRBV5-4 and TRBJ2-1; no reliable D call. Trimming cost V 0 bases and J 5 bases, with 6 bases left between them. Germline lookup yields CDR1 SGHNT and CDR2 YYREEE (reference sequence). This CDR3 is 13 amino acids long.

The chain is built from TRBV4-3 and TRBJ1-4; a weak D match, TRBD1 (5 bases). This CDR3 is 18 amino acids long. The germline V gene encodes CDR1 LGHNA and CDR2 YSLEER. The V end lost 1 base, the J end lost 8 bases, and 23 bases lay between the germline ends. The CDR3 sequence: CASSQAPVNRHPGEKLFF. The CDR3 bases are TGCGCCAGCAGCCAAGCCCCAGTAAACAGGCACCCTGGGGAAAAACTGTTTTTT.